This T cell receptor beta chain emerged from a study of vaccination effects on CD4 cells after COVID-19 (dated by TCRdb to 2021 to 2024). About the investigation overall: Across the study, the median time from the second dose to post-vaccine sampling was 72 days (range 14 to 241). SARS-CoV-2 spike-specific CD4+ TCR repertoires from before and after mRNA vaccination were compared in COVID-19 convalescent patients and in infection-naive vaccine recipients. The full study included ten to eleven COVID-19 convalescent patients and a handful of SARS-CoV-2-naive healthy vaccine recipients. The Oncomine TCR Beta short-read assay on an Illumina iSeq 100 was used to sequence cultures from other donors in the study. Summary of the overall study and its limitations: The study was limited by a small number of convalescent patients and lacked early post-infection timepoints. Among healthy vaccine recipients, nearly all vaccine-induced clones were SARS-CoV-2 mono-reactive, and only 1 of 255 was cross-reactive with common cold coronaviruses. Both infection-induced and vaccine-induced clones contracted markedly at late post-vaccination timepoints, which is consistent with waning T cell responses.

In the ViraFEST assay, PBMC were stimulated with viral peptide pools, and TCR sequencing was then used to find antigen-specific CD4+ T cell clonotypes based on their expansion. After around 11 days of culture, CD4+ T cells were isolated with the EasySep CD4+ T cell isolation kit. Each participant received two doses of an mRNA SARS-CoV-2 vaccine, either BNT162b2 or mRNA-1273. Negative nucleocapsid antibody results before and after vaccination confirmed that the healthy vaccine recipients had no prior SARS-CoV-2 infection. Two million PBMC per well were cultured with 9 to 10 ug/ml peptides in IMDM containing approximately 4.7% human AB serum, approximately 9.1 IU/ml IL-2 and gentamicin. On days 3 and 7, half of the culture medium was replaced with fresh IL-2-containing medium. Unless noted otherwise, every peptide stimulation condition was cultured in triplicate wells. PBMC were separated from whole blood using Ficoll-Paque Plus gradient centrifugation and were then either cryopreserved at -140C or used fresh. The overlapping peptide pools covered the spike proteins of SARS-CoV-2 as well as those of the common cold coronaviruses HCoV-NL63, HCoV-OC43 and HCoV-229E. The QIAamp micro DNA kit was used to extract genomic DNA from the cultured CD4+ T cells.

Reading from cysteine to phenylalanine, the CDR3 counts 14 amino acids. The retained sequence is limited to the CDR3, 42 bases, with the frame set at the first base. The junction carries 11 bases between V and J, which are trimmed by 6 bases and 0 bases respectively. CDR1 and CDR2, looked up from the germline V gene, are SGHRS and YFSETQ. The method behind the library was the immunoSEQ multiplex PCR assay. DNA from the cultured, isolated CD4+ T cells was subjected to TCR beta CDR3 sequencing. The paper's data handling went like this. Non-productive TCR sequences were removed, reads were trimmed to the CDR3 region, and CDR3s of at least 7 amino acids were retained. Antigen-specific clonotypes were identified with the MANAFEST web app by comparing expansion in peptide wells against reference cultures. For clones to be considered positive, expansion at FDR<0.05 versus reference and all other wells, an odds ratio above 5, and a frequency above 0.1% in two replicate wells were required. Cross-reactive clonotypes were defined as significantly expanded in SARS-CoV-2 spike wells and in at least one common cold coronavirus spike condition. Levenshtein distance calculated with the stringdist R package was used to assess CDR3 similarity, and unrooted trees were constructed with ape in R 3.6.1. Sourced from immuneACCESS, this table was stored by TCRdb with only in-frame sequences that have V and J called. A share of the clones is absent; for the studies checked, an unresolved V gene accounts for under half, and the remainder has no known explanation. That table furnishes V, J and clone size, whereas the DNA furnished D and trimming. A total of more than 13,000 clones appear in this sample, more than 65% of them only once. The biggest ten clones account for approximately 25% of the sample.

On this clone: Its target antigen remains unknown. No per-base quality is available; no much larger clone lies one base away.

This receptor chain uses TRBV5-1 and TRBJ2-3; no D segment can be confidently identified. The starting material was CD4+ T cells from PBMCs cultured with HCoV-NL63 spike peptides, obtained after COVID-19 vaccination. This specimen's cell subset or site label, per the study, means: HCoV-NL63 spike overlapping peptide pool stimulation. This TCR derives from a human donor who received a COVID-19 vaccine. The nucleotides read TGCGCCAGCAAAGACGTCTCTAGCACAGATACGCAGTATTTT. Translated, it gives CASKDVSSTDTQYF.